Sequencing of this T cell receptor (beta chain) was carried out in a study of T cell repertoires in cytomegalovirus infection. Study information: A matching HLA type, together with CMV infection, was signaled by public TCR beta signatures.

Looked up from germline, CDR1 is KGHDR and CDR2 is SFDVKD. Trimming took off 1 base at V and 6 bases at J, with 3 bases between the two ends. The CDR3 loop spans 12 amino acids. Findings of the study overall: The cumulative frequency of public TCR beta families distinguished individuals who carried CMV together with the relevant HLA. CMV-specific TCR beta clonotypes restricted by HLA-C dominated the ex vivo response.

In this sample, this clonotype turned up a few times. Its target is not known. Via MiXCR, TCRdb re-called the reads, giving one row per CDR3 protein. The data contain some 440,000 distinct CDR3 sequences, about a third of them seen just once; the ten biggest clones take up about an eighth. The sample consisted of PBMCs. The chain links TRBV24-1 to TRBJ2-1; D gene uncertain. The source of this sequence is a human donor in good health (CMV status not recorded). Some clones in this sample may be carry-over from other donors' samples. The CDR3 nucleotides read TGTGCCACCAGTGATTTTCCCAATGAGCAGTTCTTC. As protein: CATSDFPNEQFF.